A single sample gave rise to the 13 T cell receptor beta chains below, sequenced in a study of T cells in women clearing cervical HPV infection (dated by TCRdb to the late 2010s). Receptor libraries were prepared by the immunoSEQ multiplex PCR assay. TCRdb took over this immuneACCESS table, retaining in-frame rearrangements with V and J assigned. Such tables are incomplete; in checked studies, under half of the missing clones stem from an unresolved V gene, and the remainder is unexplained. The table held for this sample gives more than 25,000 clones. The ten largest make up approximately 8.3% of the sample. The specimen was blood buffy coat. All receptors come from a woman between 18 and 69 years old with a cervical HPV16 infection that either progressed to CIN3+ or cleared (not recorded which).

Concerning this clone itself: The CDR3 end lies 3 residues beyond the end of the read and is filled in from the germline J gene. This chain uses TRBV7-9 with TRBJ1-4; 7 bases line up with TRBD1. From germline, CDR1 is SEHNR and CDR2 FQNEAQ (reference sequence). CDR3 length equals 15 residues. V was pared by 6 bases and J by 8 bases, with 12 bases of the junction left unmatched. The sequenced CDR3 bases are TGTGCCAGCAGAGAGAACAGGGGCCGGAAGGAAAAA. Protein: CASRENRGRKEK. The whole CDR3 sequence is CASRENRGRKEKLFF.

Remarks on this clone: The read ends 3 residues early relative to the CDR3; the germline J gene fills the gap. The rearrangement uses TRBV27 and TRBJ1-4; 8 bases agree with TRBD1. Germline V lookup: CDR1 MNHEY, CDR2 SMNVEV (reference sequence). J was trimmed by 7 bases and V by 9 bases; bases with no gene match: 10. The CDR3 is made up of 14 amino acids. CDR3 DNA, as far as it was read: TGTGCCAGTCGTACAGGGGGAATGGGTGAAAAA. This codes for CASRTGGMGEK. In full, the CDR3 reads CASRTGGMGEKLFF.

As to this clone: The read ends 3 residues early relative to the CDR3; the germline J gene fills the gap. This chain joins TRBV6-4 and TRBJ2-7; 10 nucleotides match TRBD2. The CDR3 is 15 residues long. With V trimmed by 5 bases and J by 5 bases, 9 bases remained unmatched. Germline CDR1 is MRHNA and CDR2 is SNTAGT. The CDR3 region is CASSPLLAGVDEQYF. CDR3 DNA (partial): TGTGCCAGCAGTCCGCTGCTAGCGGGAGTGGACGAG.

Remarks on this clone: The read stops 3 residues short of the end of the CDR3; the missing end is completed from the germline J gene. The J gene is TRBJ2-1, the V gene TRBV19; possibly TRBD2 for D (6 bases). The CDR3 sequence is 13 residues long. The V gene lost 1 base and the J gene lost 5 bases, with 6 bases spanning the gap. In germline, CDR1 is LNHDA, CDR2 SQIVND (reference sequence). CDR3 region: CASSIGTNNEQFF. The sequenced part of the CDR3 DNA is TGTGCCAGTAGTATAGGGACTAACAATGAG. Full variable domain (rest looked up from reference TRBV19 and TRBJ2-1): DGGITQSPKYLFRKEGQNVTLSCEQNLNHDAMYWYRQDPGQGLRLIYYSQIVNDFQKGDIAEGYSVSREKKESFPLTVTSAQKNPTAFYLCASSIGTNNEQFFGPGTRLTVL.

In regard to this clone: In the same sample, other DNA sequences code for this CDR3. This chain's CDR3 is CASSLGTGGYEQFF. The part of the CDR3 DNA that was read is TGTGCCAGCAGCCTCGGGACAGGGGGCTATGAG. The chain recombines TRBV7-7 with TRBJ2-1; 12 bases align to TRBD1. The CDR3 end lies 3 residues beyond the end of the read and is filled in from the germline J gene. V lost 5 bases, J lost 8 bases, and 4 bases stayed unmatched. Germline CDR1 SSHAT, CDR2 FNYEAQ (reference sequence). CDR3 length: 14 amino acids.

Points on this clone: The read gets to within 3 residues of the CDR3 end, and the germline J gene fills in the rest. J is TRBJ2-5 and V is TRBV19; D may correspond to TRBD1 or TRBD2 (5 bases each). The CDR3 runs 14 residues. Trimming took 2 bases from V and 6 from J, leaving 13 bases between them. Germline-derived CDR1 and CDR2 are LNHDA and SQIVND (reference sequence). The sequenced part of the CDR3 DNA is TGTGCCAGTAGTATAAATTCCGAGGGGCAGACC. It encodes CASSINSEGQT. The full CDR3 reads CASSINSEGQTQYF.

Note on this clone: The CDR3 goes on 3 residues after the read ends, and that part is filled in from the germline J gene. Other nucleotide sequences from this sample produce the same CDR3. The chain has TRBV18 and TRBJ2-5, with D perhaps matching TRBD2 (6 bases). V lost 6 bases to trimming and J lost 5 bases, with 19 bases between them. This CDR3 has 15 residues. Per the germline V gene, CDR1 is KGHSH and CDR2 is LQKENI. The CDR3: CASSPPVGGRETQYF. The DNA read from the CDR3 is TGTGCCAGCTCCCCCCCCGTGGGGGGACGGGAGACC. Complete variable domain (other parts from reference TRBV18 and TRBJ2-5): NAGVMQNPRHLVRRRGQEARLRCSPMKGHSHVYWYRQLPEEGLKFMVYLQKENIIDESGMPKERFSAEFPKEGPSILRIQQVVRGDSAAYFCASSPPVGGRETQYFGPGTRLLVL.

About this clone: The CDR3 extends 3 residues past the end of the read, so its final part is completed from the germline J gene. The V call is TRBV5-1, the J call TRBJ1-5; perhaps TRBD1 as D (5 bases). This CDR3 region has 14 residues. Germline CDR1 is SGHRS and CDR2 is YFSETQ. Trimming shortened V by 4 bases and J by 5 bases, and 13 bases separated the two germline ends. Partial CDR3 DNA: TGCGCCAGCAGCCTAGCCCCGGGGGATCAGCCC. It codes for CASSLAPGDQP. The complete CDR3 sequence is CASSLAPGDQPQHF.

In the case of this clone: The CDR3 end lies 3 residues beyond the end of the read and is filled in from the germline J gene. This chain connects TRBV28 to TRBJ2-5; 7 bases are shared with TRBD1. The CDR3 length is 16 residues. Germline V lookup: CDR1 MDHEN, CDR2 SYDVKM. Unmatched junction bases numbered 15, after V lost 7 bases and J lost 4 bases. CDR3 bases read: TGTGCCAGCACCTCTCAGTGGGGACAGCAGGCAGAGACC. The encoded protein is CASTSQWGQQAET. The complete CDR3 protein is CASTSQWGQQAETQYF.

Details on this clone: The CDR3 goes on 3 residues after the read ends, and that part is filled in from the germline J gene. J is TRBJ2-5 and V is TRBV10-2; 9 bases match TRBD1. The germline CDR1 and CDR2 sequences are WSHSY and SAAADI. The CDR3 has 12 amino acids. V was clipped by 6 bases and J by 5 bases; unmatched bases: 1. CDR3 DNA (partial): TGCGCCAGCAGACAGGGGGCTGAGACC. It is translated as CASRQGAET. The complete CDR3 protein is CASRQGAETQYF.

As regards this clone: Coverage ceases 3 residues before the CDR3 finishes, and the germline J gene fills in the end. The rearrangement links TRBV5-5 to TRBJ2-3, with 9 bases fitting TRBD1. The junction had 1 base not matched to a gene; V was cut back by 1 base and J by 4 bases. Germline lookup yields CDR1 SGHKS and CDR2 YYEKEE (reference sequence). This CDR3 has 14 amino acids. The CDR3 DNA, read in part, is TGTGCCAGCAGCTTGCGGACAGGGGCAGATACG. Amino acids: CASSLRTGADT. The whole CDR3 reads CASSLRTGADTQYF.

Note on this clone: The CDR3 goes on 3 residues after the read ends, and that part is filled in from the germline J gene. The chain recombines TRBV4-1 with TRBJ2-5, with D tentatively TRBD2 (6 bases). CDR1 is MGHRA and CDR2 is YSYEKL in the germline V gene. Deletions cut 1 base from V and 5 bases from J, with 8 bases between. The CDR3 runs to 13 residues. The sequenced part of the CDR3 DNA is TGCGCCAGCAGCCAAGGACTAGAGGAGACC. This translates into CASSQGLEET. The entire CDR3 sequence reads CASSQGLEETQYF.

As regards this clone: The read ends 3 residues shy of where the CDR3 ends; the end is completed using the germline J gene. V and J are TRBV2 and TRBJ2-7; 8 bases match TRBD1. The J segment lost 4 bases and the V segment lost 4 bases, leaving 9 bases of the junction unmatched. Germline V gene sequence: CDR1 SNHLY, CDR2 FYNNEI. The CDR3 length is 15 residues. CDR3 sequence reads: CASSVPGQVAYEQYF. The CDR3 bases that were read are TGTGCCAGCAGTGTCCCGGGACAGGTTGCTTACGAG.